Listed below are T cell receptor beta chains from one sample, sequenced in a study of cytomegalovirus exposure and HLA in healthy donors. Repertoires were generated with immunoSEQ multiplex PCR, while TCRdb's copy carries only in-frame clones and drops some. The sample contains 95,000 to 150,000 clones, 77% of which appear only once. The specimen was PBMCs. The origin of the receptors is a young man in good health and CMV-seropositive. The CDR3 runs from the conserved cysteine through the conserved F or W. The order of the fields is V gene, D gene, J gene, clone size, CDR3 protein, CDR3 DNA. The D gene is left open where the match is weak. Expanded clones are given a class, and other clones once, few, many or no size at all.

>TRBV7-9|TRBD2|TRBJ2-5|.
CASSLGTSVETQYF
TGTGCCAGCAGCTTAGGGACTAGCGTTGAGACCCAGTACTTC
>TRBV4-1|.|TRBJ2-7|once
CASSHSPNQGINEQYF
TGCGCCAGCAGCCATTCCCCGAATCAGGGGATCAACGAGCAGTACTTC
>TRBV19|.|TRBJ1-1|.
CASMGEVNTEAFF
TGTGCCAGTATGGGGGAGGTGAACACTGAAGCTTTCTTT
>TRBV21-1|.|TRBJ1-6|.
CASSKVGRGLRLHF
TGTGCCAGCAGCAAAGTGGGTAGGGGGCTACGTCTCCACTTT
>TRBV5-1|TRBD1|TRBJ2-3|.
CASSLAGQGPDTQYF
TGCGCCAGCAGCTTGGCGGGACAGGGTCCCGATACGCAGTATTTT
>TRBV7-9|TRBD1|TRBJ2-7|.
CASSTTRDRTYEQYF
TGTGCCAGCAGCACCACAAGGGACAGGACCTACGAGCAGTACTTC
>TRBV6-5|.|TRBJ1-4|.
CASSYSNQAGNEKLFF
TGTGCCAGCAGTTACTCGAACCAGGCTGGGAATGAAAAACTGTTTTTT
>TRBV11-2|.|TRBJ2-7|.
CASSLVPGFYEQYF
TGTGCCAGCAGCTTAGTACCGGGATTCTACGAGCAGTACTTC
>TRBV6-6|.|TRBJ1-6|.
CASSYSPGQSNSPLHF
TGTGCCAGCAGTTACTCCCCGGGACAAAGTAATTCACCCCTCCACTTT
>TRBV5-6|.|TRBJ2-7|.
CASSFGLDYEQYF
TGTGCCAGCAGCTTTGGACTCGACTACGAGCAGTACTTC
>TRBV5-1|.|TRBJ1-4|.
CASSPMSQGPNEKLFF
TGCGCCAGCAGCCCGATGTCGCAGGGCCCCAATGAAAAACTGTTTTTT
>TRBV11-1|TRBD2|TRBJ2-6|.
CASSWGTGLAHSGANGLTF
TGTGCCAGCAGCTGGGGGACGGGACTAGCGCACTCTGGGGCCAACGGCCTGACTTTC
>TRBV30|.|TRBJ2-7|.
CAWGGETYSYEQYF
TGTGCCTGGGGAGGAGAGACATACTCCTACGAGCAGTACTTC
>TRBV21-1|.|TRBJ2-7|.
CASSWPGLAGGPCEQYF
TGTGCCAGCAGCTGGCCGGGACTAGCGGGAGGACCATGCGAGCAGTACTTC
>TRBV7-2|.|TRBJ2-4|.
CASSSTVLAKNIQYF
TGTGCCAGCAGCTCGACAGTGCTAGCCAAAAACATTCAGTACTTC
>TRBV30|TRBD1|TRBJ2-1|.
CAWGQEYNEQFF
TGTGCCTGGGGACAGGAGTACAATGAGCAGTTCTTC
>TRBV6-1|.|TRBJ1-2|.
CASSETTGVKYGYTF
TGTGCCAGCAGTGAAACTACGGGGGTGAAATATGGCTACACCTTC
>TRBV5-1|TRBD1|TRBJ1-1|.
CASSRTGVMNTEAFF
TGCGCCAGCAGCAGGACAGGGGTAATGAACACTGAAGCTTTCTTT
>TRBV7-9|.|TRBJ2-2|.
CASSLGRGSNTGELFF
TGTGCCAGCAGCTTAGGTCGGGGGTCGAACACCGGGGAGCTGTTTTTT
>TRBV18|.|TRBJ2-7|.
CASSPGATDEQYF
TGTGCCAGCTCGCCCGGAGCTACCGACGAGCAGTACTTC
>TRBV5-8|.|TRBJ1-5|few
CASSATGTVYQPQHF
TGTGCCAGCAGCGCAACAGGGACGGTGTATCAGCCCCAGCATTTT
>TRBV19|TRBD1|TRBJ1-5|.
CASSIWTGDQPQHF
TGTGCCAGTAGTATATGGACAGGGGATCAGCCCCAGCATTTT
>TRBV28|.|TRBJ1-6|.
CASSHRDYNSPLHF
TGTGCCAGCAGCCACAGAGACTATAATTCACCCCTCCACTTT
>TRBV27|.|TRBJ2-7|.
CASSESYEQYF
TGTGCCAGCAGCGAGTCCTACGAGCAGTACTTC